A selection of T cell receptor beta chains follows, all from one sample in a study of T-cell reconstitution after alpha-beta-depleted transplantation in children. TCRdb reprocessed the PCR reads with MiXCR, giving one entry per CDR3 protein. The data show fewer than 700,000 distinct CDR3 sequences, with roughly 24% seen just once and roughly an eighth held by the top ten. Sequencing used PBMCs, mostly from graft donor cells, obtained 360 days after TCRalphabeta/CD19-depleted stem cell transplant. These receptors all stem from a boy under two years old who had a stem cell transplant for acute myeloid leukemia, so the T cells may come from the graft donor. Each CDR3 is given with its conserved first and last residue.

TRBJ1-1 | TRBV20-1 | CSARGGVWTVAFF
TRBJ2-3 | TRBV7-9 | CASSYVRDRGYVSTDTQYF
TRBJ2-2 | TRBV25-1 | CASSASGTGHTGELFF
TRBJ2-5 | TRBV5-1 | CATTTLGTEQETQYF
TRBJ1-5 | TRBV20-1 | CSARRVGPNQPQHF
TRBJ2-7 | TRBV4-3 | CASSQDDRAYEQYF
TRBJ2-3 | TRBV7-6 | CASSSETLDTQYF
TRBJ2-3 | TRBV4-2 | CASLQQASSTDTQYF
TRBJ2-5 | TRBV29-1 | CSVEVEYGETQYF
TRBJ1-1 | TRBV29-1 | CSVVRRNTEAFF
TRBJ2-5 | TRBV18 | CASSAPGTQETQYF